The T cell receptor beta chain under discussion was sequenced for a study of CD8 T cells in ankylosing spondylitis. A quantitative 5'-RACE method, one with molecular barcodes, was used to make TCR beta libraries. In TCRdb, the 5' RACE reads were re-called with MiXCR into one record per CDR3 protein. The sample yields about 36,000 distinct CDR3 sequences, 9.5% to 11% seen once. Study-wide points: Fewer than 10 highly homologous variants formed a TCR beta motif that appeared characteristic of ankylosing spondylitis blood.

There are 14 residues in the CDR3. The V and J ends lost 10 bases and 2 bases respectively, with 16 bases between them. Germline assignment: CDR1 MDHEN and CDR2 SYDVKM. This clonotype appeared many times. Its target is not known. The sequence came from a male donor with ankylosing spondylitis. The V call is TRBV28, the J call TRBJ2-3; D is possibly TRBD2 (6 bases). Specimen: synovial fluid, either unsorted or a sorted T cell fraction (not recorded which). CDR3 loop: CATLDSGNTDTQYF. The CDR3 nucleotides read TGTGCCACCCTCGATAGCGGAAACACAGATACGCAGTATTTT.